Each of the 27 T cell receptor beta chains below was sequenced from the same sample in a study of blood T cell repertoires in COVID-19. Using immunoSEQ multiplex PCR, the repertoire was profiled, and TCRdb retains in-frame clones only, with some absent. The table has tens of thousands of clones, 85% to 90% seen once; the top ten hold over 2.5%. The sequencing sample was made of peripheral blood. All receptors come from a man older than 75 with acute or convalescent COVID-19.

This chain uses TRBV28 with TRBJ1-1; D is uncertain. The germline CDR1 and CDR2 sequences are MDHEN and SYDVKM. This CDR3 contains 14 residues. Trimming pared 2 bases from V and 6 bases from J, leaving 13 bases between. The CDR3 spells CASSLREVRAEAFF. CDR3 in DNA: TGTGCCAGCAGTTTAAGGGAGGTACGGGCTGAAGCTTTCTTT.

The chain uses TRBV6-1 and TRBJ1-2; 8 bases match TRBD1. Germline V lookup: CDR1 MNHNS, CDR2 SASEGT. Germline trimming cut 1 base from V and 4 bases from J; bases unmatched to any gene: 11. The CDR3 consists of 17 residues. The CDR3 region is CASSEDGTGGRGYGYTF. CDR3 sequence (DNA): TGTGCCAGCAGTGAAGATGGAACAGGGGGAAGGGGCTATGGCTACACCTTC.

The chain has TRBV11-3 and TRBJ1-2; D call uncertain. Germline V gives CDR1 SGHNT, CDR2 YENEEA. The ends were cut back, 2 bases at V and 4 bases at J, with 8 bases in the middle. The CDR3 contains 13 residues. In DNA form, the CDR3 reads TGTGCCAGCAGCTTAAGCGGCGGCTATGGCTACACCTTC. Residues: CASSLSGGYGYTF. Together with reference TRBV11-3 and TRBJ1-2, the CDR3 gives the full variable domain: EAGVVQSPRYKIIEKKQPVAFWCNPISGHNTLYWYLQNLGQGPELLIRYENEEAVDDSQLPKDRFSAERLKGVDSTLKIQPAELGDSAVYLCASSLSGGYGYTFGSGTRLTVV.

This clone occurred a few times. The chain is built from TRBV12-5 and TRBJ1-1; D is ambiguous. Germline CDR1 and CDR2: LGHNT and FRNRAP. With 3 bases removed from V and 4 bases from J, the gap between germline ends came to 12 bases. The CDR3 consists of 14 residues. CDR3 coding DNA: TGTGCTAGTGGTTTAAAGGGCGGGAGCACTGAAGCTTTCTTT. Translating gives CASGLKGGSTEAFF.

The V and J genes are TRBV6-6 and TRBJ1-2; a possible D gene is TRBD1 (6 bases). CDR1 MNHNY and CDR2 SVGAGI come from the germline V gene (reference sequence). Deletions cut 2 bases from V and 4 bases from J, with 8 bases between. The CDR3 totals 13 residues. The CDR3 DNA follows: TGTGCCAGCAGTTACGGGGGGGCCTATGGCTACACCTTC. It is translated as CASSYGGAYGYTF.

This chain links TRBV19 with TRBJ1-1, with 7 bases aligning to TRBD1. This CDR3 comprises 16 residues. Germline-derived CDR1 and CDR2 are LNHDA and SQIVND (reference sequence). Trimming removed 7 bases from V and 4 bases from J; junction bases left unmatched: 15. CDR3 loop: CASIGSDKGASTEAFF. The CDR3 region has the DNA TGTGCCAGTATCGGGTCGGATAAGGGGGCGAGCACTGAAGCTTTCTTT.

The chain joins TRBV27 to TRBJ2-3; D is perhaps TRBD2 (5 bases). V shed 7 bases and J shed 6 bases, with 23 bases lying between them. Germline CDR1 reads MNHEY; CDR2 reads SMNVEV (reference sequence). This CDR3 comprises 16 residues. The CDR3 region is CASTLRGSFKVDTQYF. In nucleotides, the CDR3 is TGTGCCAGCACCTTAAGAGGGTCCTTTAAGGTGGATACGCAGTATTTT.

V usage is TRBV6-6 and J usage is TRBJ2-1, with 11 bases lining up with TRBD2. Germline lookup yields CDR1 MNHNY and CDR2 SVGAGI (reference sequence). CDR3 size: 14 residues. Unmatched junction bases numbered 2, after V lost 6 bases and J lost 4 bases. The CDR3 loop reads CASRTSGAYNEQFF. Here the CDR3 DNA reads TGTGCCAGCAGGACTAGCGGGGCTTACAATGAGCAGTTCTTC.

The chain uses TRBV18 and TRBJ2-2; no clear D gene. Per the germline V gene, CDR1 is KGHSH and CDR2 is LQKENI. The CDR3 runs 16 residues. Trimming removed 3 bases from V and 0 bases from J, with 11 bases in between. The CDR3: CASSPMTPANTGELFF. The CDR3 DNA follows: TGTGCCAGCTCACCGATGACACCTGCGAACACCGGGGAGCTGTTTTTT.

The V call is TRBV30, the J call TRBJ1-5; D call uncertain. The germline V gene encodes CDR1 GTSNPN and CDR2 SVGIG (reference sequence). V gave up 4 bases and J gave up 6 bases, with 13 bases separating them. This CDR3 spans 13 amino acids. In nucleotides, the CDR3 is TGTGCCTGGACCCTTTTCGAGGGTCAGCCCCAGCATTTT. Residues: CAWTLFEGQPQHF. Together with reference TRBV30 and TRBJ1-5, the CDR3 gives the full variable domain: SQTIHQWPATLVQPVGSPLSLECTVEGTSNPNLYWYRQAAGRGLQLLFYSVGIGQISSEVPQNLSASRPQDRQFILSSKKLLLSDSGFYLCAWTLFEGQPQHFGDGTRLSIL.

V usage is TRBV2 and J usage is TRBJ1-1, with 10 bases that match TRBD1. J gave up 5 bases and V 6 bases, and 6 bases lay outside the gene matches. The germline CDR1 and CDR2 sequences are SNHLY and FYNNEI. The CDR3 spans 14 residues. The CDR3 spells CASRVDRGDTEAFF. The CDR3 DNA reads as TGTGCCAGCAGGGTGGACAGGGGGGATACTGAAGCTTTCTTT.

This chain connects TRBV7-2 to TRBJ2-1; 7 nucleotides match TRBD1. There are 17 residues in the CDR3. The V segment lost 1 base and the J segment 3 bases; nucleotides outside the gene matches: 9. Germline lookup yields CDR1 SGHTA and CDR2 FQGNSA. In DNA, the CDR3 is TGTGCCAGCAGCTTAGATCCGGACAGGAGCCACTACAATGAGCAGTTCTTC. This gives the protein CASSLDPDRSHYNEQFF.

J is TRBJ1-1 and V is TRBV12-3 or TRBV12-4; D unresolved. V was trimmed by 3 bases and J by 1 base, leaving 6 bases between them. The CDR3 consists of 13 residues. The CDR3, as DNA: TGTGCCAGCAGTTTTGGCACGAACACTGAAGCTTTCTTT. This translates into CASSFGTNTEAFF.

This chain joins TRBV30 and TRBJ1-4, with TRBD1 matching over 7 bases. V lost 4 bases, J lost 5 bases, and 1 base stayed unmatched. CDR3 length: 12 residues. Germline V gives CDR1 GTSNPN, CDR2 SVGIG (reference sequence). The CDR3 here is CAWTRGNEKLFF. The CDR3 DNA follows: TGTGCCTGGACCAGGGGGAATGAAAAACTGTTTTTT.

This clone appeared a single time. This chain links TRBV7-2 with TRBJ2-1, with 8 bases that match TRBD1. The CDR3 runs 16 residues. With 1 base clipped from V and 8 bases from J, the junction kept 10 bases outside the gene matches. Looked up from germline, CDR1 is SGHTA and CDR2 is FQGNSA. The CDR3 region is CASSLEGQGSADEQFF. The DNA for the CDR3 is TGTGCCAGCAGCTTAGAAGGACAGGGATCGGCCGATGAGCAGTTCTTC. The full variable domain, rest sourced from reference TRBV7-2 and TRBJ2-1, is GAGVSQSPSNKVTEKGKDVELRCDPISGHTALYWYRQSLGQGLEFLIYFQGNSAPDKSGLPSDRFSAERTGGSVSTLTIQRTQQEDSAVYLCASSLEGQGSADEQFFGPGTRLTVL.

The chain has TRBV4-3 and TRBJ2-5; TRBD1 might be the D (6 bases). V dropped 5 bases and J dropped 1 base, with 8 bases sitting between them. The CDR3 contains 13 residues. Germline V lookup: CDR1 LGHNA, CDR2 YSLEER. CDR3 bases: TGCGCCAGCAGCTACAGGGCCCAAGAGACCCAGTACTTC. As protein: CASSYRAQETQYF.

The chain carries TRBV6-6 and TRBJ1-1, with D hard to call. Germline loops: CDR1 MNHNY, CDR2 SVGAGI (reference sequence). The CDR3 runs to 11 residues. The V and J ends lost 6 bases and 5 bases respectively, with 7 bases between them. CDR3 loop: CASRGGTEAFF. CDR3 sequence (DNA): TGTGCCAGCAGGGGAGGGACTGAAGCTTTCTTT.

This chain connects TRBV7-6 to TRBJ2-3; no reliable D call. CDR3 size: 15 residues. The ends were cut back, 3 bases at V and 2 bases at J, with 12 bases in the middle. The V gene's germline CDR1 is SGHVS and CDR2 FNYEAQ. The CDR3 bases are TGTGCCAGCAGCTTTACTGAGACTTCCACAGATACGCAGTATTTT. It codes for CASSFTETSTDTQYF.

This clone was found once. This sequence joins TRBV12-1 and TRBJ2-3; the table calls TRBD2, which could not be checked here. TRBV12-1 is marked as a pseudogene. This CDR3 is built from 16 residues. The CDR3 coding sequence is TGTGCCAGCAGCGATCAAGCGGGAGCCGCCACAGATACGCAGTATTTT. Its translation is CASSDQAGAATDTQYF.

This rearrangement joins TRBV30 to TRBJ1-2; maybe TRBD1 (5 bases). The V end was cut by 4 bases, the J end by 0 bases, with 24 bases between. CDR1 GTSNPN and CDR2 SVGIG come from the germline V gene (reference sequence). CDR3 length equals 18 residues. The CDR3 is CAWKAWAYGQSTNYGYTF. As DNA, the CDR3 is TGTGCCTGGAAAGCTTGGGCTTATGGACAATCAACTAACTATGGCTACACCTTC.

This chain joins TRBV7-8 and TRBJ1-1, with D perhaps matching TRBD1 (5 bases). V shed 5 bases and J shed 1 base, with 8 bases lying between them. From germline, CDR1 is SGHVS and CDR2 FQNEAQ. The CDR3 length is 13 residues. CDR3 sequence: CASSQDTNTEAFF. The CDR3, as DNA: TGTGCCAGCAGCCAGGACACGAACACTGAAGCTTTCTTT.

This sequence joins TRBV19 and TRBJ1-5; D possibly corresponds to TRBD1 (6 bases). CDR1 and CDR2 from the germline V gene are LNHDA and SQIVND (reference sequence). V was cut by 7 bases and J by 7 bases, with 14 bases left in between. This CDR3 comprises 13 residues. The CDR3 sequence is CASTRGAQQPQHF. The DNA for the CDR3 is TGTGCCAGTACCCGGGGGGCTCAACAGCCCCAGCATTTT.

This clone appeared a single time. The chain uses TRBV28 and TRBJ1-2; perhaps TRBD1 as D (6 bases). Trimming cost V 5 bases and J 8 bases, with 18 bases left between them. The CDR3 is made up of 14 amino acids. Germline V gene sequence: CDR1 MDHEN, CDR2 SYDVKM. The CDR3 is CASSLRTALQGYTF. CDR3 sequence (DNA): TGTGCCAGCAGTCTTCGGACAGCCCTACAAGGCTACACCTTC.

This clone came up a few times. This sequence joins TRBV19 and TRBJ2-2, with TRBD1 as a possible D gene (5 bases). Germline loops: CDR1 LNHDA, CDR2 SQIVND (reference sequence). This CDR3 is built from 14 residues. V was clipped by 3 bases and J by 3 bases, with 8 bases between them. CDR3 residues: CASSITRDTGELFF. Here the CDR3 DNA reads TGTGCCAGTAGTATTACCAGGGACACCGGGGAGCTGTTTTTT.

This chain links TRBV6-5 with TRBJ2-5; 12 bases align to TRBD2. The CDR3 contains 16 residues. Looked up from germline, CDR1 is MNHEY and CDR2 is SVGAGI. The V gene end was trimmed by 4 bases and the J gene end by 4 bases; junction bases not matched to a gene: 7. CDR3 residues: CASSSSSGRGSETQYF. The CDR3 nucleotides read TGTGCCAGCAGTTCCTCTAGCGGGAGGGGCTCAGAGACCCAGTACTTC.

DNA for the CDR3: TGTGCCAGCAGGGTCCAGGGCGCGAGCACCGGGGAGCTGTTTTTT. Protein product: CASRVQGASTGELFF. The V and J genes are TRBV7-9 and TRBJ2-2; D perhaps matches TRBD1 (5 bases). Per germline, CDR1 SEHNR and CDR2 FQNEAQ (reference sequence). Trimming left V 6 bases short and J 4 bases short, with 15 bases between. The CDR3 totals 15 residues.

CDR3: CASSYGLAANNEQFF. In nucleotides, the CDR3 is TGCGCCAGCAGCTACGGACTAGCGGCAAACAATGAGCAGTTCTTC. The rearrangement joins TRBV5-1 to TRBJ2-1; 10 bases are shared with TRBD2. Trimming took 3 bases from V and 5 from J; bases not matched to a gene: 5. Germline V CDR1 and CDR2: SGHRS, YFSETQ. The CDR3 contains 15 residues. Supplemented by reference TRBV5-1 and TRBJ2-1, the full variable domain reads KAGVTQTPRYLIKTRGQQVTLSCSPISGHRSVSWYQQTPGQGLQFLFEYFSETQRNKGNFPGRFSGRQFSNSRSEMNVSTLELGDSALYLCASSYGLAANNEQFFGPGTRLTVL.